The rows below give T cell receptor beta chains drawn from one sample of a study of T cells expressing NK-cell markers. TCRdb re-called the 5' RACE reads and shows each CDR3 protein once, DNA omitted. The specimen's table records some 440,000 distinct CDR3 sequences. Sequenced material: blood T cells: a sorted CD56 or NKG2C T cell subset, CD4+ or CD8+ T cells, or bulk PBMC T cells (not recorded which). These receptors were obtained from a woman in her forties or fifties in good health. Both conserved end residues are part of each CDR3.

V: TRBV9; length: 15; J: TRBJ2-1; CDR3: CASSPTGRGRNEQFF
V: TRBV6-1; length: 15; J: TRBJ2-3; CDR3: CASKRGDGNTDTQYF
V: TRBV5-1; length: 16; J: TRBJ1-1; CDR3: CASSRANSFMNTEAFF
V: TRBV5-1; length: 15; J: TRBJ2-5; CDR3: CASSFGRGPQETQYF
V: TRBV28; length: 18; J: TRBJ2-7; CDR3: CASSSPRTSGFRPYEQYF
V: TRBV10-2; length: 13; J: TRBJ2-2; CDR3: CATRGTPDRELFF
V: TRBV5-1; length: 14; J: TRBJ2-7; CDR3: CASSVRDRAYEQYF
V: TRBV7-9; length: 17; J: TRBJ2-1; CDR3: CASTPSGLAGARNEQFF
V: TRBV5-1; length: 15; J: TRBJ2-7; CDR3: CASRSGLAAAYEQYF
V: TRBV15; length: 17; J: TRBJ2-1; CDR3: CATSRVGWGEWPHEQFF
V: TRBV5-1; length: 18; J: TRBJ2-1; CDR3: CASSLTTSGSTPYNEQFF
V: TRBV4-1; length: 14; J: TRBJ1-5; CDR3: CASSQGDYSQPQHF
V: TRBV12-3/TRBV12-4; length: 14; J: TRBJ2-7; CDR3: CASSPAGAGYEQYF
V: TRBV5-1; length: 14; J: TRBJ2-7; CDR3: CASSFDSLSYEQYF
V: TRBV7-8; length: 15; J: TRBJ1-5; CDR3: CASSLAAVGSQPQHF
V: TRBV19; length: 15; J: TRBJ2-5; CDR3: CASRRLQGSTETQYF
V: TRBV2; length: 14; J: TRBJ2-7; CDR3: CASRSDRGSYEQYF
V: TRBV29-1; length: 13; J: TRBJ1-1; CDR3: CSVVTGMNTEAFF
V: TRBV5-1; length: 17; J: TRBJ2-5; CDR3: CASSLDLGGSLGETQYF
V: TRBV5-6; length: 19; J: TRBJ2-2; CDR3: CASSLGFLWGRRNTGELFF
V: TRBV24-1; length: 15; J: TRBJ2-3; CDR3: CATGEAGVATDTQYF
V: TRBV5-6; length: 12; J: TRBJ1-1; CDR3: CASSSTGAGAFF